This record looks at one T cell receptor beta chain sequence and its context. Its specific antigen is unknown. Base-call qualities are not available, and no considerably larger clone is one nucleotide away. In the germline V gene, CDR1 corresponds to SGHTA and CDR2 to FQGTGA. Deletion took 5 bases off V and 0 bases off J, with a span of 10 bases between the germline ends. From cysteine to phenylalanine, the CDR3 is 15 amino acids long. CDR3 DNA is the only sequence kept; it has 45 bases, read in frame from the first base. The sample is drawn from a study of shared clonotypes between healthy human individuals (dated by TCRdb to about 2020). The study in broad terms: The cohort comprised a couple of women and a few men aged 18 to 49 years. To estimate repertoire size and how much clonotype sharing occurs between individuals, the study deeply sequenced the blood TCR repertoires of roughly 5 healthy adults. To increase sequencing depth and limit assay-specific biases, different laboratories used diverse techniques to prepare libraries and sequence TCR repertoires. Between about 0.9 and 8.9 billion PBMCs per donor were obtained by leukapheresis. Per donor, three plates each were used for CD4 naive and CD4 memory, two for CD8 naive, and one for CD8 memory.

The study at large found these results: Compared with non-shared clonotypes, clonotypes shared by all four sorted-subset donors had higher generation probabilities. The genetic and exposure-history diversity represented was limited by the small number of donors. Sharing across a handful of donors was observed for approximately 4.6% of naive CD4, less than 4% of naive CD8, over 2% of memory CD4, and about 0.4% of memory CD8 clonotypes. Estimated clonotype richness was generally larger for naive than for memory subsets. Incomplete sequencing was indicated by rarefaction of sorted-subset datasets, despite the large sequencing depth. Sampling was limited to blood, and TCR repertoires in tissue likely differ from TCR repertoires in blood. Based on pairwise subsampling, the degree of clonotype sharing among donors was expected to be affected by sequencing depth.

Donors were healthy HIV-negative adults with no recently reported acute infections or vaccinations. Only Caucasian adults living in Nashville, Tennessee, USA were represented among the donors. CD4+ T cells were enriched by magnetic negative selection; naive cells were then positively selected on CD45RA, and the negative fraction formed the memory subset. After blood collection by leukapheresis, PBMCs were isolated using Ficoll-Histopaque density gradient centrifugation and then cryopreserved in the vapor phase of liquid nitrogen. Purity and quantity of every magnetically sorted T cell population were checked by analytical flow cytometry. From each sorted fraction, genomic DNA was isolated and quantified by UV absorbance on a Nanodrop 2000c. Using the deep immunoSEQ assay, TCR CDR3 regions were amplified from genomic DNA by multiplex PCR. Genomic DNA extracted from each cell subset was distributed evenly over all wells of several immunoSEQ 96-well plates, and each plate served as one replicate. For sorted subsets, 200 to 250 ng of genomic DNA, equivalent to around 30,000 T cell genomes, went into each replicate PCR. Purified libraries were quantified with a Qubit 3.0 fluorometer, sized on a Bioanalyzer 2100, and re-quantified with the KAPA Library Quantification kit. A separate single-read 150-cycle Illumina NextSeq 550 flow cell was used to sequence each immunoSEQ 96-well plate. Turning to the authors' computational methods: The immunoSEQ output contained only junctional sequences without quality scores, so filtering could not match that applied to full-length reads. Sequences were annotated with PyIR, a Python wrapper for IgBLAST v1.9, and V/J genes and CDR3 were assigned using IMGT germline references. Reads with weak V/J assignments (E-value above 1e-6), missing CDR3, stop codons, out-of-frame junctions, or ambiguous translated residues were removed. A V3J clonotype was defined by an identical inferred V gene, J gene, and CDR3 amino acid sequence. Percentage overlap between repertoires was computed as shared unique clonotypes divided by the size of the smaller repertoire. Repertoire richness was assessed with RTK rarefaction, the Chao1 estimator, and Recon v2.1 estimates of unobserved clonotypes. Generation probabilities were computed with OLGA for all TCRbeta clonotypes obtained by the gDNA method from a few donors. Entries here come from immuneACCESS through TCRdb and include only in-frame sequences with V and J called. Some clones fail to appear in such tables; in the studies checked, an unresolved V gene covers under half of the shortfall, and the cause of the remainder is unknown. V, J and clone size are those of that table, while D and trimming were read from the DNA. This sample comprises over 850,000 clones, around 82% of them detected only once. The leading ten clones occupy more than 0.5% of the sample.

The sequence joins TRBV7-3 to TRBJ2-2, with no confidently assigned D gene. Sequencing was done on a sample of memory CD4+ T cells from PBMCs. The sample's cell subset or site label, in plain terms: CD45RA-negative fraction. This clonotype was sampled from a man aged 18 to 35 in good health. Some clones in this sample may be carry-over from other donors' samples. The DNA is as follows: TGTGCCAGCAGCCTTGGAAGGTCGAACACCGGGGAGCTGTTTTTT. Its protein is CASSLGRSNTGELFF.